This record covers a single T cell receptor beta chain. This entry belongs to a study of blood T cell repertoires in COVID-19. The V segment lost 5 bases and the J segment 3 bases; nucleotides outside the gene matches: 6. This CDR3 region has 15 residues. CDR1 and CDR2 (germline): SGHVS, FNYEAQ. Sequencing used immunoSEQ multiplex PCR; TCRdb keeps in-frame clones, though not all of them. The sample includes hundreds of thousands of clones, around 88% of them seen just once. The sequence was obtained from a woman aged 25 to 39 who had recovered from COVID-19. The V and J genes are TRBV7-6 and TRBJ2-7; 11 bases fit TRBD2. The sequenced sample was peripheral blood. CDR3 nucleotide sequence: TGTGCCAGCAGCAAGCGACTAGCGGGGAGCTACGAGCAGTACTTC. This encodes CASSKRLAGSYEQYF.